The TCR beta chain described here comes from a study of beta chain features in type 1 diabetes. Study results and caveats: The study found fewer insertions and more deletions at VDJ junctions in type 1 diabetes patients.

Only a few counts were recorded for this clone. The antigen is not known. The CDR3 loop spans 14 amino acids. The V end was cut by 3 bases, the J end by 2 bases, with 10 bases between. Germline V gives CDR1 ENHRY, CDR2 SYGVKD. The study reverse transcribed the entire isolated RNA, so it sequenced expressed TCRB transcripts. Clones were sequenced by immunoSEQ multiplex PCR, and TCRdb holds only the in-frame ones, with some missing. The sample lists 450,000 to 600,000 clones, about 29% seen once, with almost 0.065% in the top ten. The sequenced material came from naive CD4+ T cells from blood. The sequence came from a man aged 18 to 29 in good health. The gene calls are TRBV10-3 and TRBJ1-2; tentatively, D is TRBD1 (5 bases). In nucleotides, the CDR3 is TGTGCCATCAGTGACCCGCAGGGCAACTATGGCTACACCTTC. Amino acids: CAISDPQGNYGYTF.